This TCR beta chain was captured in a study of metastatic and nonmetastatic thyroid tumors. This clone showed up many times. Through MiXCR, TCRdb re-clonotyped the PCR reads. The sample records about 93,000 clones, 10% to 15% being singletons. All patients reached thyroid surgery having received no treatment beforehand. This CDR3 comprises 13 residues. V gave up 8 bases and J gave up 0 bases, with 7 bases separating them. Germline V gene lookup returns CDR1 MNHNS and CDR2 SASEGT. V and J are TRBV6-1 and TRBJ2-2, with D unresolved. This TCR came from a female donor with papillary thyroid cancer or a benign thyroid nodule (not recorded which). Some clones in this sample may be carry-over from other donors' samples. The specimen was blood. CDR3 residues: CASSYANTGELFF. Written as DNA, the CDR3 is TGTGCCAGCTCATACGCGAACACCGGGGAGCTGTTTTTT.